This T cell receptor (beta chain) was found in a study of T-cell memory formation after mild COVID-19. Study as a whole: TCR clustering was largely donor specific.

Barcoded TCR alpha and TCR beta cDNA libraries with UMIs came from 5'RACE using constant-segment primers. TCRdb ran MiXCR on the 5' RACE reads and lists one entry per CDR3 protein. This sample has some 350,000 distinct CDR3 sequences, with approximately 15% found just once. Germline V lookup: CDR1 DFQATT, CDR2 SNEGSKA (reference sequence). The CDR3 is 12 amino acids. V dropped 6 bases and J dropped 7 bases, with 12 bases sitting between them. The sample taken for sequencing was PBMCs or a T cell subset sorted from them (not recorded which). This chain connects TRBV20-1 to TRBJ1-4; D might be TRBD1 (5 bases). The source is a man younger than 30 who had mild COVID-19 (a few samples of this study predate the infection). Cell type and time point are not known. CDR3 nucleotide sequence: TGCAGTGCCATATGGGACGGTGAAAAACTGTTTTTT. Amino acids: CSAIWDGEKLFF.